The table lists the clone carrying this T cell receptor beta chain with a count of one. Antigen unknown. This specimen comes from a study of PD-1 blockade in classical Hodgkin lymphoma. Overall study context: Each patient was given nivolumab 3 mg/kg through a vein every 2 weeks.

Sequenced by immunoSEQ multiplex PCR; TCRdb stores in-frame clones only, minus some. The sample lists about 13,000 clones; roughly 80% were seen once. Relapses following autologous stem cell transplantation were seen in all patients, with brentuximab vedotin exposure varying. This CDR3 is 13 amino acids long. Germline CDR1 reads SGHNT; CDR2 reads YENEEA. The ends lost 5 bases at V and 8 bases at J; junction bases unmatched: 6. The study, taken as a whole, reports: At baseline, newly diagnosed patients reportedly showed less TCR diversity than healthy donors.

The sequence was collected from a human donor with classical Hodgkin lymphoma. Material: peripheral blood mononuclear cells (PBMCs), obtained at baseline. The chain combines TRBV11-3 with TRBJ2-7, with 10 bases lining up with TRBD1. CDR3 loop: CASSPGQGLKQYF. The CDR3 bases are TGTGCCAGCAGCCCGGGACAGGGGTTAAAGCAGTACTTC.